What follows describes a single T cell receptor (beta chain). The data belong to a study of blood T cell repertoires in COVID-19. Study background: T cells, B-cell-depleted T cells, or PBMCs provided the cDNA or gDNA that served as material.

The CDR3 totals 15 residues. V gave up 8 bases and J gave up 4 bases, with 19 bases separating them. Germline assignment: CDR1 MNHEY and CDR2 SMNVEV (reference sequence). TCRdb's copy holds only in-frame clones and misses some; the assay was immunoSEQ multiplex PCR. Here the sample spans 300,000 to 400,000 clones, around 87% being singletons. The chain couples TRBV27 to TRBJ2-3; possible D gene TRBD2, 6 bases. This receptor was taken from a woman in her forties or fifties who had recovered from COVID-19. The material sequenced was peripheral blood. The CDR3 reads CASALRLVVSDTQYF. In DNA form, the CDR3 reads TGTGCCAGCGCCCTCAGACTAGTTGTTTCAGATACGCAGTATTTT.